The following is a T cell receptor beta chain sequence with its context. Other DNA sequences of this sample code for an identical CDR3. Everyone who took part was roughly 18 to 89 years old, and they came from about 25 US areas. These data come from a study of blood T cell repertoires in COVID-19. In the authors' workflow: The authors estimated nucleated cell counts from reference gene primer amplification. Clones were read by immunoSEQ multiplex PCR, and TCRdb kept only the in-frame ones, dropping some. The DNA was the basis for D and trimming; V, J and clone size are from that table. Among about 370,000 clones listed, approximately 92% were seen once. The V gene's germline CDR1 is SGHTA and CDR2 FQGTGA. V lost 2 bases, J lost 2 bases, and 12 bases lay in between. The CDR3 consists of 15 residues.

The chain couples TRBV7-3 to TRBJ2-5; D might be TRBD1 (6 bases). Specimen: PBMCs or T cells enriched from blood (not recorded which). This sequence originates from a man aged 18 to 35 who had recovered from COVID-19. The CDR3 sequence: CASSLGGGPQETQYF. DNA for the CDR3: TGTGCCAGCAGCTTAGGTGGGGGCCCTCAAGAGACCCAGTACTTC.